The rows below give T cell receptor beta chains drawn from one sample of a study of identical twins. Each CDR3 protein is one row after TCRdb ran MiXCR on the 5' RACE reads. The repertoire includes some 320,000 distinct CDR3 sequences, approximately 13% of them detected once, and approximately 7.5% sits in the top ten. This sample was also put to use in a study of yellow fever vaccine responses in identical twins.

Sequenced input: CD8+ T cells sorted from blood. These receptors all stem from a woman between 18 and 29 years old in good health. CDR3s include the opening cysteine and the closing phenylalanine or tryptophan. Each record gives: J gene, D gene, V gene, clone size, CDR3 protein, CDR3 DNA. A D gene is named only where the DNA matches it firmly. Expanded clones are given a class, and other clones once, few, many or no size at all.

TRBJ2-1	TRBD1	TRBV27	few	CASSPPGQGANEQFF	TGTGCCAGCAGCCCTCCGGGACAGGGGGCTAATGAGCAGTTCTTC
TRBJ2-3	TRBD2	TRBV27	NA	CASSYGLATDTQYF	TGTGCCAGCAGTTATGGACTAGCTACAGATACGCAGTATTTT
TRBJ2-5	NA	TRBV6-6	few	CASIKRIGETQYF	TGTGCCAGCATCAAAAGGATCGGCGAGACCCAGTACTTC
TRBJ1-2	NA	TRBV29-1	NA	CSAPDGNYGYTF	TGCAGCGCCCCGGACGGGAACTATGGCTACACCTTC
TRBJ1-2	TRBD1	TRBV19	NA	CASSETQGYRYGYTF	TGTGCCAGTAGTGAAACACAGGGGTACCGCTATGGCTACACCTTC
TRBJ1-1	NA	TRBV15	few	CATSTRGAGTEAFF	TGTGCCACCAGCACGCGGGGCGCGGGGACTGAAGCTTTCTTT
TRBJ1-6	NA	TRBV7-8	few	CASSISKIRGNSPLHF	TGTGCCAGCAGCATAAGTAAAATCAGGGGCAATTCACCCCTCCACTTT
TRBJ2-2	NA	TRBV5-1	NA	CASSLACRGCGTGELFF	TGCGCCAGCAGCTTGGCCTGCAGGGGCTGTGGCACCGGGGAGCTGTTTTTT
TRBJ2-2	TRBD1	TRBV29-1	many	CSVDPTGGTGELFF	TGCAGCGTTGACCCGACAGGGGGGACCGGGGAGCTGTTTTTT
TRBJ2-3	TRBD1	TRBV5-6	few	CASSAQGESTDTQYF	TGTGCCAGCAGCGCACAGGGGGAAAGCACAGATACGCAGTATTTT
TRBJ2-2	NA	TRBV2	few	CASSGSGGPAGELFF	TGTGCCAGCAGTGGCTCGGGCGGGCCCGCCGGGGAGCTGTTTTTT
TRBJ2-3	TRBD1	TRBV11-3	NA	CASIETGVPDTQYF	TGTGCCAGCATTGAGACAGGGGTTCCAGATACGCAGTATTTT
TRBJ2-3	NA	TRBV5-1	many	CASSGEVDTQYF	TGCGCCAGCAGCGGGGAGGTAGATACGCAGTATTTT
TRBJ2-1	TRBD2	TRBV6-1	many	CASSRSGASYNEQFF	TGTGCCAGCAGCCGTAGCGGGGCTTCCTACAATGAGCAGTTCTTC
TRBJ2-1	NA	TRBV12-3/TRBV12-4	NA	CASSSGQGGSHSEQFF	TGTGCCAGCAGTTCCGGTCAGGGGGGATCCCACAGTGAGCAGTTCTTC
TRBJ2-7	NA	TRBV12-3/TRBV12-4	few	CASSNGLYEQYF	TGTGCCAGCAGTAATGGACTCTACGAGCAGTACTTC
TRBJ2-3	NA	TRBV5-5	NA	CASSFGALAYTQYF	TGTGCCAGCAGCTTCGGGGCCTTAGCTTATACGCAGTATTTT
TRBJ1-1	NA	TRBV20-1	few	CSARAWDGPNTEAFF	TGCAGTGCTAGAGCCTGGGACGGGCCGAACACTGAAGCTTTCTTT
TRBJ1-1	TRBD1	TRBV9	few	CASTGQGGTEAFF	TGTGCCAGCACCGGACAGGGTGGTACTGAAGCTTTCTTT
TRBJ2-5	TRBD1	TRBV9	few	CASSPREGTEETQYF	TGTGCCAGCAGCCCGAGGGAAGGGACAGAAGAGACCCAGTACTTC
TRBJ2-1	NA	TRBV12-3/TRBV12-4	NA	CASSLAGARDNEQFF	TGTGCCAGCAGTTTAGCGGGGGCGAGGGACAATGAGCAGTTCTTC
TRBJ2-2	NA	TRBV6-1	few	CASSEAQGYVDTGELFF	TGTGCCAGCAGTGAAGCGCAGGGGTATGTCGACACCGGGGAGCTGTTTTTT
TRBJ2-3	NA	TRBV7-9	few	CASSPTQGTSTDTQYF	TGTGCCAGCAGCCCCACTCAGGGGACCTCCACAGATACGCAGTATTTT
TRBJ2-6	NA	TRBV15	many	CATSREGAGANVLTF	TGTGCCACCAGCAGAGAGGGGGCTGGGGCCAACGTCCTGACTTTC
TRBJ2-1	NA	TRBV9	NA	CASSVDTGTSSYNEQFF	TGTGCCAGCAGCGTAGATACAGGAACTAGCTCCTACAATGAGCAGTTCTTC
TRBJ2-5	NA	TRBV14	few	CASSQEVLGLPRLQETQYF	TGTGCCAGCAGCCAAGAGGTCCTTGGACTACCCCGCCTCCAAGAGACCCAGTACTTC
TRBJ2-5	TRBD1	TRBV12-3/TRBV12-4	many	CASSLDRGIETQYF	TGTGCCAGCAGCCTTGACAGGGGAATAGAGACCCAGTACTTC
TRBJ1-1	TRBD1	TRBV10-3	many	CAIRQGARNTEAFF	TGTGCCATCAGACAGGGGGCGAGGAACACTGAAGCTTTCTTT
TRBJ1-2	NA	TRBV12-3/TRBV12-4	many	CASSPDRDRYTF	TGTGCCAGCAGCCCGGATCGGGACCGCTACACCTTC
TRBJ2-7	TRBD1	TRBV2	many	CASSRTGAYEQYF	TGTGCCAGCAGTCGGACAGGAGCCTACGAGCAGTACTTC
TRBJ2-1	TRBD1	TRBV9	NA	CASSSDRGYNEQFF	TGTGCCAGCAGCTCCGACAGGGGTTACAATGAGCAGTTCTTC
TRBJ2-7	TRBD2	TRBV7-9	many	CASSHERTSSGNEQYF	TGTGCCAGCAGCCACGAAAGGACTAGCTCGGGCAACGAGCAGTACTTC
TRBJ2-1	NA	TRBV7-9	NA	CASSLVLPAYNEQFF	TGTGCCAGCAGCTTAGTTTTGCCAGCCTACAATGAGCAGTTCTTC
TRBJ2-1	NA	TRBV6-1	NA	CASSQQGLRVDEQFF	TGTGCCAGCAGTCAACAGGGTCTGCGCGTCGATGAGCAGTTCTTC
TRBJ2-3	NA	TRBV12-3/TRBV12-4	many	CASSLALDTQYF	TGTGCCAGCAGTTTAGCCCTAGATACGCAGTATTTT
TRBJ1-5	NA	TRBV12-3/TRBV12-4	few	CASNFTAGASNQPQHF	TGTGCCAGCAATTTTACGGCAGGGGCCTCAAATCAGCCCCAGCATTTT
TRBJ2-3	NA	TRBV12-3/TRBV12-4	many	CASSLVSGGTDTQYF	TGTGCCAGCAGTTTAGTCTCAGGGGGGACAGATACGCAGTATTTT
TRBJ2-5	NA	TRBV12-3/TRBV12-4	NA	CASTWRGLQETQYF	TGTGCCAGCACTTGGCGGGGCCTCCAAGAGACCCAGTACTTC
TRBJ2-1	NA	TRBV4-1	NA	CASSQRKNSYNEQFF	TGCGCCAGCAGCCAACGTAAGAACTCCTACAATGAGCAGTTCTTC
TRBJ1-1	NA	TRBV12-3/TRBV12-4	many	CASTFGFGEAFF	TGTGCCAGCACCTTTGGGTTTGGTGAAGCTTTCTTT
TRBJ2-3	TRBD1	TRBV24-1	NA	CATSDATGWGTDTQYF	TGTGCCACCAGTGACGCGACAGGGTGGGGCACAGATACGCAGTATTTT
TRBJ2-1	TRBD2	TRBV20-1	many	CSARVNGLAGPYNEQFF	TGCAGTGCTAGAGTAAATGGACTAGCGGGTCCCTACAATGAGCAGTTCTTC
TRBJ2-1	TRBD2	TRBV6-4	few	CASSERGGVNEQFF	TGTGCCAGCAGTGAACGGGGGGGCGTCAATGAGCAGTTCTTC
TRBJ1-2	NA	TRBV20-1	few	CSARDPGQGYGYTF	TGCAGTGCTAGAGACCCGGGCCAGGGATATGGCTACACCTTC
TRBJ2-7	TRBD1	TRBV18	once	CAGSRDSSYEQYF	TGTGCCGGCTCACGGGACAGCTCCTACGAGCAGTACTTC
TRBJ2-1	TRBD2	TRBV3-1	NA	CASSQKMARLAGEKNEQFF	TGTGCCAGCAGCCAAAAGATGGCCCGACTAGCGGGAGAGAAAAATGAGCAGTTCTTC
TRBJ2-7	NA	TRBV3-1	many	CASSQDRQVYEQYF	TGTGCCAGCAGCCAAGATAGACAAGTCTACGAGCAGTACTTC
TRBJ2-5	NA	TRBV7-9	many	CATLRGETQYF	TGTGCCACCCTAAGGGGAGAGACCCAGTACTTC
TRBJ2-5	TRBD1	TRBV15	many	CATTGTGEETQYF	TGTGCCACCACCGGGACAGGAGAAGAGACCCAGTACTTC
TRBJ1-1	TRBD1	TRBV3-1	few	CASSQGMGDRLTEAFF	TGTGCCAGCAGCCAAGGAATGGGGGACAGGCTAACTGAAGCTTTCTTT
TRBJ2-5	NA	TRBV11-3	NA	CASSPRGAGTQETQYF	TGTGCCAGCAGCCCACGGGGAGCGGGCACCCAAGAGACCCAGTACTTC
TRBJ1-1	NA	TRBV20-1	few	CSARQQGEAFF	TGCAGTGCTAGACAACAAGGTGAAGCTTTCTTT
TRBJ2-1	NA	TRBV12-3/TRBV12-4	many	CASSYQGFHANEQFF	TGTGCCAGCAGTTATCAGGGATTCCACGCGAATGAGCAGTTCTTC
TRBJ2-3	NA	TRBV4-1	few	CASSQERFESTDTQYF	TGCGCCAGCAGCCAAGAGAGATTTGAGAGCACAGATACGCAGTATTTT
TRBJ2-1	NA	TRBV6-1	many	CASSDYGSYNEQFF	TGTGCCAGCAGTGACTACGGCTCCTACAATGAGCAGTTCTTC
TRBJ1-2	TRBD1	TRBV25-1	NA	CASSLPGQLYGYTF	TGTGCCAGCAGTCTGCCGGGACAGCTTTATGGCTACACCTTC
TRBJ2-3	NA	TRBV4-1	many	CASSQGRQDTQYF	TGCGCCAGCAGCCAGGGGAGGCAAGATACGCAGTATTTT
TRBJ2-3	NA	TRBV11-2	NA	CASSSHGATLTDTQYF	TGTGCCAGCAGCTCCCACGGGGCAACACTCACAGATACGCAGTATTTT
TRBJ2-5	TRBD2	TRBV27	few	CASSSWSIAGHQETQYF	TGTGCCAGCAGTTCCTGGTCGATAGCGGGACATCAAGAGACCCAGTACTTC